The 26 T cell receptor beta chains reported below all come from one sample, sequenced in a study of blood T cell repertoires in COVID-19. Measured with immunoSEQ multiplex PCR; TCRdb has only the in-frame clones, and not every one. The data show tens of thousands of clones, 80% to 85% seen once. Sequencing was done on a sample of peripheral blood. Every receptor here comes from a human donor in a cohort sampled during active COVID-19.

The gene calls are TRBV28 and TRBJ2-7; 8 positions agree with TRBD2. The V gene's germline CDR1 is MDHEN and CDR2 SYDVKM. CDR3 size: 14 residues. The J segment lost 3 bases and the V segment lost 5 bases, leaving 6 bases of the junction unmatched. The chain's CDR3 is CASSLGTSFYEQYF. CDR3 in DNA: TGTGCCAGCAGTCTCGGGACTAGTTTCTACGAGCAGTACTTC.

The CDR3 region is CASSLEGRGLNGYTF. The CDR3 region has the DNA TGTGCCAGCAGCTTAGAGGGAAGGGGGTTAAATGGCTACACCTTC. The chain joins TRBV7-9 to TRBJ1-2; maybe TRBD1 (6 bases). Germline V lookup: CDR1 SEHNR, CDR2 FQNEAQ (reference sequence). Trimming stripped 1 base from V and 6 bases from J, with 15 bases between. The CDR3 is 15 residues long. The full variable domain, its missing parts supplied by reference TRBV7-9 and TRBJ1-2, is DTGVSQNPRHKITKRGQNVTFRCDPISEHNRLYWYRQTLGQGPEFLTYFQNEAQLEKSRLLSDRFSAERPKGSFSTLEIQRTEQGDSAMYLCASSLEGRGLNGYTFGSGTRLTVV.

This clone was picked up one time. The rearrangement joins TRBV5-6 to TRBJ2-1; perhaps TRBD2 as D (6 bases). Trimming took off 5 bases at V and 2 bases at J, with 14 bases between the two ends. CDR1 is SGHDT and CDR2 is YYEEEE in the germline V gene. This CDR3 region has 15 residues. DNA of the CDR3: TGTGCCAGCAGTGAGGACGGGAGCCCCTACAATGAGCAGTTCTTC. Residues: CASSEDGSPYNEQFF.

The chain joins TRBV6-5 to TRBJ1-6, with a weak D call TRBD1 (5 bases). V was cut by 4 bases and J by 8 bases, with 15 bases left in between. This CDR3 has 15 amino acids. The germline V gene encodes CDR1 MNHEY and CDR2 SVGAGI. CDR3 region: CASSSRARGYSPLHF. The CDR3 bases are TGTGCCAGCAGTTCCCGGGCAAGGGGTTATTCACCCCTCCACTTT.

The chain employs TRBV13 and TRBJ2-3, with 8 bases identical to TRBD1. Per the germline V gene, CDR1 is PRHDT and CDR2 is FYEKMQ (reference sequence). There are 15 residues in the CDR3. Losses at the gene ends were 0 bases for V and 5 bases for J; bases not matched to a gene: 4. The CDR3 spells CASSLGQGVGDTQYF. The DNA of the CDR3 is TGTGCCAGCAGCTTAGGACAGGGGGTCGGAGATACGCAGTATTTT. Together with reference TRBV13 and TRBJ2-3, the CDR3 gives the full variable domain: AAGVIQSPRHLIKEKRETATLKCYPIPRHDTVYWYQQGPGQDPQFLISFYEKMQSDKGSIPDRFSAQQFSDYHSELNMSSLELGDSALYFCASSLGQGVGDTQYFGPGTRLTVL.

The DNA of the CDR3 is TGTGCCAGCAGCTTTGAACAGGGCCGAAACTATGGCTACACCTTC. Translated, it gives CASSFEQGRNYGYTF. The genes are TRBV5-4 and TRBJ1-2; a possible D gene is TRBD1 (6 bases). Trimming cost V 2 bases and J 2 bases, with 13 bases left between them. CDR1 SGHNT and CDR2 YYREEE come from the germline V gene (reference sequence). This CDR3 is built from 15 residues.

The V and J genes are TRBV7-2 and TRBJ2-5; D unclear. The CDR3 has 13 residues. Deletions cut 3 bases from V and 2 bases from J, with 7 bases between. CDR1 and CDR2 from the germline V gene are SGHTA and FQGNSA. CDR3 nucleotides: TGTGCCAGCAGCTTGATGAGACAAGAGACCCAGTACTTC. Encoded protein: CASSLMRQETQYF.

The chain links TRBV20-1 to TRBJ2-7, with 8 bases matching TRBD2. V shed 3 bases, J shed 6 bases, and the junction held 7 bases outside the gene matches. Germline CDR1 reads DFQATT; CDR2 reads SNEGSKA (reference sequence). CDR3 length: 13 amino acids. The CDR3 region is CSASPSGGREQYF. CDR3 nucleotide sequence: TGCAGTGCTAGTCCATCGGGGGGGCGCGAGCAGTACTTC.

The chain uses TRBV28 and TRBJ2-7, with 9 bases that match TRBD1. CDR1 is MDHEN and CDR2 is SYDVKM in the germline V gene. The V gene end was trimmed by 8 bases and the J gene end by 2 bases; junction bases not matched to a gene: 10. This CDR3 region has 15 residues. CDR3 nucleotides: TGTGCCAGCGATAAACCGGGACAGGGAGCCTACGAGCAGTACTTC. Protein sequence: CASDKPGQGAYEQYF. Variable domain in full (rest from reference TRBV28 and TRBJ2-7): DVKVTQSSRYLVKRTGEKVFLECVQDMDHENMFWYRQDPGLGLRLIYFSYDVKMKEKGDIPEGYSVSREKKERFSLILESASTNQTSMYLCASDKPGQGAYEQYFGPGTRLTVT.

This sequence joins TRBV6-2 or TRBV6-3 and TRBJ2-2; D perhaps matches TRBD2 (6 bases). CDR3 length equals 14 residues. Germline CDR1 and CDR2: MNHEY and SVGEGT. Trimming took 4 bases from V and 3 from J, leaving 9 bases between them. CDR3 region: CASSSGEDTGELFF. CDR3 nucleotides: TGTGCCAGCAGTTCGGGGGAGGACACCGGGGAGCTGTTTTTT.

The rearrangement links TRBV5-1 to TRBJ1-1; D is unclear. The CDR3 is 13 amino acids. The germline gives CDR1 SGHRS, CDR2 YFSETQ. Between the trimmed V and J ends, which lost 3 bases and 3 bases, there was a span of 9 bases. The CDR3 here is CASSSRLYTEAFF. The CDR3 coding sequence is TGCGCCAGCAGCTCGAGACTCTACACTGAAGCTTTCTTT. The full variable domain, completed using reference TRBV5-1 and TRBJ1-1, is KAGVTQTPRYLIKTRGQQVTLSCSPISGHRSVSWYQQTPGQGLQFLFEYFSETQRNKGNFPGRFSGRQFSNSRSEMNVSTLELGDSALYLCASSSRLYTEAFFGQGTRLTVV.

The chain joins TRBV4-2 to TRBJ2-7; 8 bases line up with TRBD2. The CDR3 extends over 15 amino acids. Germline V gives CDR1 LGHNA, CDR2 YNFKEQ. The V and J ends lost 1 base and 2 bases, in that order; junction bases with no gene match: 4. CDR3 amino acids: CASSQGSAGAYEQYF. The DNA of the CDR3 is TGTGCCAGCAGCCAAGGGTCAGCGGGGGCCTACGAGCAGTACTTC.

This clone came up once. The V and J genes are TRBV2 and TRBJ1-6; 11 positions match TRBD1. The CDR3 runs 15 residues. The junction had 8 bases not matched to a gene; V was cut back by 5 bases and J by 11 bases. Per germline, CDR1 SNHLY and CDR2 FYNNEI. This CDR3 is CASSLPPGQGAPLHF. The DNA of the CDR3 is TGTGCCAGCAGTCTCCCGCCGGGACAGGGGGCACCCCTCCACTTT.

About this clone: Other DNA sequences in this sample translate to the same CDR3. The rearrangement links TRBV6-2 or TRBV6-3 to TRBJ2-2, with TRBD2 matching over 11 bases. The CDR3 spans 15 residues. Germline CDR1 and CDR2: MNHEY and SVGEGT. J lost 6 bases, V lost 5 bases, and 5 bases had no gene match. The CDR3 nucleotides read TGTGCCAGCAGTCGTATAGCGGGGGGGGCCGGGGAGCTGTTTTTT. Translating gives CASSRIAGGAGELFF.

This sequence joins TRBV19 and TRBJ1-2; weak D call: TRBD1 (5 bases). Germline loops: CDR1 LNHDA, CDR2 SQIVND (reference sequence). The CDR3 is made up of 14 amino acids. V lost 7 bases and J lost 5, with 17 bases in between. Here the CDR3 DNA reads TGTGCCAGTACGAATACAGGTGGTCGGTATGGCTACACCTTC. It is translated as CASTNTGGRYGYTF. Full variable domain (rest looked up from reference TRBV19 and TRBJ1-2): DGGITQSPKYLFRKEGQNVTLSCEQNLNHDAMYWYRQDPGQGLRLIYYSQIVNDFQKGDIAEGYSVSREKKESFPLTVTSAQKNPTAFYLCASTNTGGRYGYTFGSGTRLTVV.

The CDR3: CATSRDSGISYEQYF. The CDR3 DNA reads TGTGCCACCAGCAGAGACTCAGGGATTTCCTACGAGCAGTACTTC. This chain uses TRBV15 with TRBJ2-7; D possibly corresponds to TRBD1 (5 bases). The V gene lost 0 bases and the J gene lost 1 base, with 10 bases spanning the gap. The CDR3 loop spans 15 amino acids. Germline lookup yields CDR1 LNHNV and CDR2 YYDKDF (reference sequence).

The V gene is TRBV6-5, the J gene TRBJ1-2; D uncertain. V gave up 2 bases and J gave up 2 bases, with 6 bases separating them. The CDR3 covers 13 residues. Germline V gene data show CDR1 as MNHEY and CDR2 as SVGAGI. Here the CDR3 reads CASSYRRNYGYTF. The CDR3 nucleotides read TGTGCCAGCAGTTACAGGCGGAACTATGGCTACACCTTC.

CDR3 coding DNA: TGTGCCACACAAAGGCAGGGGGTTCCCGGGGAGCTGTTTTTT. Translating gives CATQRQGVPGELFF. This chain joins TRBV7-9 and TRBJ2-2, with TRBD1 identical over 7 bases. This CDR3 spans 14 amino acids. V lost 10 bases, J lost 6 bases, and 11 bases stayed unmatched. Per the germline V gene, CDR1 is SEHNR and CDR2 is FQNEAQ (reference sequence).

The chain is built from TRBV11-1 and TRBJ1-2; 10 bases are a match to TRBD1. CDR1 and CDR2 from the germline V gene are SGHAT and FQDESV (reference sequence). Trimming removed 5 bases from V and 3 bases from J; junction bases left unmatched: 6. The CDR3 sequence is 15 residues long. CDR3 loop: CASSTMTGGYYGYTF. CDR3 DNA: TGTGCCAGCAGCACCATGACAGGGGGCTACTATGGCTACACCTTC.

This sequence joins TRBV9 and TRBJ2-2, with D perhaps matching TRBD1 (6 bases). The CDR3 runs to 13 residues. CDR1 and CDR2 (germline): SGDLS, YYNGEE. V lost 3 bases and J 6 bases, leaving 9 bases between the germline ends. The chain's CDR3 is CASSDRQAGELFF. The CDR3, as DNA: TGTGCCAGCAGCGACCGACAGGCCGGGGAGCTGTTTTTT.

The J gene is TRBJ1-6, the V gene TRBV4-3; 9 positions agree with TRBD1. The germline gives CDR1 LGHNA, CDR2 YSLEER. J was trimmed by 7 bases and V by 1 base; bases with no gene match: 5. The CDR3 has 16 amino acids. For the CDR3, the DNA is TGCGCCAGCAGCCAAGTGCCTGACAGGGGGAATTCACCCCTCCACTTT. Translation: CASSQVPDRGNSPLHF.

The J gene is TRBJ2-7, the V gene TRBV7-9; TRBD2 aligns across 7 bases. The CDR3 spans 13 residues. The trim removed 10 bases at V and 3 bases at J, leaving 9 bases unmatched. Germline values: CDR1 SEHNR, CDR2 FQNEAQ (reference sequence). The CDR3: CAISPSGYYEQYF. For the CDR3, the DNA is TGTGCCATCTCGCCTAGCGGATACTACGAGCAGTACTTC.

The chain joins TRBV11-3 to TRBJ2-2; a weak D match, TRBD1 (9 bases). Trimming stripped 3 bases from V and 8 bases from J, with 16 bases between. CDR3 size: 15 residues. Per germline, CDR1 SGHNT and CDR2 YENEEA. CDR3 sequence: CASSLGQGLGGELFF. The CDR3 nucleotides read TGTGCCAGCAGCTTGGGACAGGGACTAGGGGGGGAGCTGTTTTTT. The complete variable domain, with remaining parts taken from reference TRBV11-3 and TRBJ2-2, reads EAGVVQSPRYKIIEKKQPVAFWCNPISGHNTLYWYLQNLGQGPELLIRYENEEAVDDSQLPKDRFSAERLKGVDSTLKIQPAELGDSAVYLCASSLGQGLGGELFFGEGSRLTVL.

The chain uses TRBV9 and TRBJ2-2; 11 nucleotides match TRBD1. CDR3 length: 15 residues. Germline values: CDR1 SGDLS, CDR2 YYNGEE. J gave up 7 bases and V 2 bases, and 4 bases lay outside the gene matches. The CDR3 reads CASSVSGTGGGELFF. The CDR3 nucleotides read TGTGCCAGCAGCGTTTCAGGGACAGGGGGCGGGGAGCTGTTTTTT.

V usage is TRBV6-1 and J usage is TRBJ1-6; TRBD1 matches 9 bases. This CDR3 region has 20 residues. V was clipped by 4 bases and J by 0 bases; unmatched bases: 13. The germline gives CDR1 MNHNS, CDR2 SASEGT. CDR3: CASSVLRDRVFVSYNSPLHF. For the CDR3, the DNA is TGTGCCAGCAGTGTGCTCAGGGACAGGGTTTTTGTCTCCTATAATTCACCCCTCCACTTT.

This chain links TRBV20-1 with TRBJ1-6; D perhaps matches TRBD1 (6 bases). The CDR3 has 14 amino acids. Germline CDR1 DFQATT, CDR2 SNEGSKA (reference sequence). The ends were cut back, 3 bases at V and 7 bases at J, with 13 bases in the middle. The CDR3 coding sequence is TGCAGTGCTAGTGCCGGGACAAGAAATTCACCCCTCCACTTT. It specifies CSASAGTRNSPLHF.